Each of the 24 T cell receptor beta chains below was sequenced from the same sample in a study of shared clonotypes between healthy human individuals. Method: immunoSEQ multiplex PCR; TCRdb's copy keeps in-frame clones and lacks some. This sample yields roughly 1 million clones, of which approximately 78% are seen a single time; more than 0.5% belongs to the top ten. Sequencing was carried out using memory CD4+ T cells from PBMCs. Subset of the sample: CD45RA-negative fraction. These receptors originate from a man younger than 35 in good health. Some clones in this sample may be carry-over from other donors' samples.

This clone was counted a single time. Germline and junction disagree at one end, which may indicate a read error. At the DNA level, this CDR3 is encoded by other sequences in the same sample as well. The rearrangement uses TRBV29-1 and TRBJ1-1; D not resolved. The CDR3 loop spans 12 amino acids. The germline V gene encodes CDR1 SQVTM and CDR2 ANQGSEA. For the CDR3, the DNA is TGTAGCGTCTCTAAAGGAAACACTGAAGCTTTCTTT. It is translated as CSVSKGNTEAFF. Complete variable domain (other parts from reference TRBV29-1 and TRBJ1-1): SAVISQKPSRDICQRGTSLTIQCQVDSQVTMMFWYRQQPGQSLTLIATANQGSEATYESGFVIDKFPISRPNLTFSTLTVSNMSPEDSSIYLCSVSKGNTEAFFGQGTRLTVV.

This sequence joins TRBV27 and TRBJ2-1, with D tentatively TRBD2 (6 bases). From germline, CDR1 is MNHEY and CDR2 SMNVEV (reference sequence). V was clipped by 5 bases and J by 7 bases, with 18 bases between them. This CDR3 spans 15 amino acids. CDR3 DNA sequence: TGTGCCAGCAGTATCCTACCGGGACTCCCAAATGAGCAGTTCTTC. This encodes CASSILPGLPNEQFF.

The V gene is TRBV27, the J gene TRBJ2-1, with D unclear. CDR3 length equals 16 residues. V was trimmed by 8 bases and J by 0 bases, leaving 17 bases between them. Germline V gene data show CDR1 as MNHEY and CDR2 as SMNVEV (reference sequence). The CDR3 sequence: CASRPFKWSSYNEQFF. CDR3 nucleotide sequence: TGTGCCAGCCGGCCTTTTAAGTGGAGCTCCTACAATGAGCAGTTCTTC.

DNA for the CDR3: TGCGCCAGCGGGACCTATTCCTACGAGCAGTACTTC. This codes for CASGTYSYEQYF. The chain carries TRBV10-1 and TRBJ2-7, with D perhaps TRBD1 or TRBD2 (5 bases each). The CDR3 consists of 12 residues. The V end was cut by 8 bases, the J end by 1 base, with 9 bases between. Germline CDR1 reads WNHNN; CDR2 reads SYGVQD (reference sequence).

The chain's CDR3 is CASSGGLDKATEAFF. In DNA, the CDR3 is TGTGCCAGCTCAGGCGGGTTGGACAAAGCCACTGAAGCTTTCTTT. The chain couples TRBV18 to TRBJ1-1; D is perhaps TRBD1 (5 bases). Per the germline V gene, CDR1 is KGHSH and CDR2 is LQKENI. V was clipped by 5 bases and J by 4 bases, with 17 bases between them. The CDR3 extends over 15 amino acids.

The chain links TRBV7-9 to TRBJ2-2; 7 nucleotides agree with TRBD2. Per the germline V gene, CDR1 is SEHNR and CDR2 is FQNEAQ (reference sequence). V lost 0 bases, J lost 2 bases, and 9 bases stayed unmatched. This CDR3 has 18 residues. The CDR3 is CASSLARAGVQNTGELFF. CDR3 sequence (DNA): TGTGCCAGCAGCTTAGCGCGGGCGGGAGTGCAAAACACCGGGGAGCTGTTTTTT.

This rearrangement joins TRBV2 to TRBJ1-4; 12 nucleotides align to TRBD1. Trimming removed 6 bases from V and 3 bases from J; junction bases left unmatched: 8. Per germline, CDR1 SNHLY and CDR2 FYNNEI. There are 17 residues in the CDR3. As DNA, the CDR3 is TGTGCCAGCAGGCCGGGACAGGGGGCGAAGGCTAATGAAAAACTGTTTTTT. Its protein product is CASRPGQGAKANEKLFF.

The V gene is TRBV4-1, the J gene TRBJ2-1, with 13 bases matching TRBD2. The CDR3 has 17 amino acids. Looked up from germline, CDR1 is MGHRA and CDR2 is YSYEKL. Losses at the gene ends were 5 bases for V and 5 bases for J; bases not matched to a gene: 9. The DNA of the CDR3 is TGCGCCAGCAGCAAGGGACTAGCGGGATTAGTCGACAATGAGCAGTTCTTC. It translates to CASSKGLAGLVDNEQFF.

The chain joins TRBV6-5 to TRBJ2-5; 9 bases fit TRBD2. With V trimmed by 4 bases and J by 1 base, 4 bases remained unmatched. Germline V gene lookup returns CDR1 MNHEY and CDR2 SVGAGI. The CDR3 runs 15 residues. In nucleotides, the CDR3 is TGTGCCAGCAGTTCTAGCGGGACCCTCCAAGAGACCCAGTACTTC. Its protein product is CASSSSGTLQETQYF.

The chain links TRBV28 to TRBJ1-5; D might be TRBD1 (5 bases). The germline V and J ends were trimmed by 3 bases and 0 bases, with 15 bases remaining between them. This CDR3 contains 17 residues. Germline CDR1 reads MDHEN; CDR2 reads SYDVKM. CDR3 residues: CASSFPLGDYSNQPQHF. DNA of the CDR3: TGTGCCAGCAGTTTCCCATTGGGGGATTATAGCAATCAGCCCCAGCATTTT.

The chain uses TRBV14 and TRBJ1-5; no clear D. Trimming took 0 bases from V and 6 from J, leaving 9 bases between them. CDR1 and CDR2 (germline): SGHDN, FVKESK. This CDR3 has 14 amino acids. The CDR3 DNA reads as TGTGCCAGCAGCCAAGAGTCGGATTGTCAGCCCCAGCATTTT. This sequence encodes CASSQESDCQPQHF.

The table lists this clone with a few counts. This chain connects TRBV4-1 to TRBJ2-1; D is perhaps TRBD1 or TRBD2 (7 bases each). This CDR3 contains 14 residues. The germline CDR1 and CDR2 sequences are MGHRA and YSYEKL. V lost 7 bases and J 7 bases, leaving 17 bases between the germline ends. The CDR3: CASKGGGSGNEQFF. The DNA for the CDR3 is TGCGCCAGCAAAGGGGGCGGGAGCGGTAATGAGCAGTTCTTC.

Here the CDR3 DNA reads TGTGCCAGCCTCCACGACAAGACCTACGAGCAGTACTTC. Protein product: CASLHDKTYEQYF. This chain links TRBV28 with TRBJ2-7; D remains unclear. The V gene's germline CDR1 is MDHEN and CDR2 SYDVKM. The CDR3 is 13 amino acids. V lost 8 bases to trimming and J lost 2 bases, with 13 bases between them.

V gene TRBV4-1 combines with J gene TRBJ1-4, with D possibly being TRBD1 (5 bases). CDR1 and CDR2 from the germline V gene are MGHRA and YSYEKL. Between the trimmed V and J ends, which lost 0 bases and 4 bases, there was a span of 12 bases. The CDR3 totals 16 residues. CDR3 in amino acids: CASSQDLNRYNEKLFF. The CDR3 coding sequence is TGCGCCAGCAGCCAAGATCTTAACAGGTATAATGAAAAACTGTTTTTT.

The CDR3 reads CASSLKKRLAGHSYEQYF. As DNA, the CDR3 is TGTGCCAGCAGTTTAAAGAAGAGACTAGCGGGGCACTCCTACGAGCAGTACTTC. This chain links TRBV27 with TRBJ2-7, with TRBD2 matching over 11 bases. This CDR3 has 18 amino acids. J gave up 0 bases and V 2 bases, and 9 bases lay outside the gene matches. CDR1 and CDR2 (germline): MNHEY, SMNVEV (reference sequence).

This chain links TRBV28 with TRBJ1-4; tentatively, D is TRBD1 (6 bases). Deletions cut 6 bases from V and 7 bases from J, with 18 bases between. Looked up from germline, CDR1 is MDHEN and CDR2 is SYDVKM. CDR3 length: 15 amino acids. CDR3 in DNA: TGTGCCAGCAGCCCCGGTGGGGGGCTAGGTGAAAAACTGTTTTTT. Translation gives CASSPGGGLGEKLFF.

This clone occurred a few times. CDR3 sequence (DNA): TGTGCCAGCAGCCCCGATATGAACACTGAAGCTTTCTTT. Its protein is CASSPDMNTEAFF. This chain joins TRBV9 and TRBJ1-1; D call uncertain. V was shortened by 4 bases and J by 0 bases, with 7 bases between the two germline ends. Germline CDR1 is SGDLS and CDR2 is YYNGEE. CDR3 length: 13 amino acids.

The chain links TRBV2 to TRBJ1-4, with D maybe TRBD1 (6 bases). The CDR3 runs to 14 residues. Deletions cut 4 bases from V and 4 bases from J, with 10 bases between. In germline, CDR1 is SNHLY, CDR2 FYNNEI. CDR3 region: CASSGQVLNEKLFF. Written as DNA, the CDR3 is TGTGCCAGCAGTGGACAGGTCCTTAATGAAAAACTGTTTTTT.

The J gene is TRBJ2-5, the V gene TRBV5-1; 8 bases agree with TRBD1. Trimming cost V 4 bases and J 5 bases; bases outside gene matches: 10. The CDR3 is made up of 15 amino acids. The germline gives CDR1 SGHRS, CDR2 YFSETQ. The CDR3 spells CASSPQTGDWETQYF. The CDR3 region has the DNA TGCGCCAGCAGCCCACAGACAGGGGATTGGGAGACCCAGTACTTC.

The rearrangement joins TRBV30 to TRBJ1-3; D is uncertain. This CDR3 spans 13 amino acids. The ends were cut back, 4 bases at V and 2 bases at J, with 9 bases in the middle. Germline V gene sequence: CDR1 GTSNPN, CDR2 SVGIG (reference sequence). The CDR3 bases are TGTGCCTGGACGTCGAAGGCTGGAAACACCATATATTTT. It is translated as CAWTSKAGNTIYF.

The chain is built from TRBV6-1 and TRBJ1-5; TRBD1 is a possible D gene (6 bases). Trimming pared 6 bases from V and 0 bases from J, leaving 12 bases between. The CDR3 totals 15 residues. The germline V gene has CDR1 MNHNS and CDR2 SASEGT. The CDR3 here is CASSQGLLSNQPQHF. For the CDR3, the DNA is TGTGCCAGCAGCCAGGGGTTACTTAGCAATCAGCCCCAGCATTTT.

V usage is TRBV9 and J usage is TRBJ2-2; D may match TRBD1 or TRBD2 (5 bases each). Between the trimmed V and J ends, which lost 2 bases and 6 bases, there was a span of 8 bases. The germline V gene encodes CDR1 SGDLS and CDR2 YYNGEE. The CDR3 is made up of 13 amino acids. CDR3 region: CASSVWGPGELFF. The DNA of the CDR3 is TGTGCCAGCAGCGTTTGGGGACCCGGGGAGCTGTTTTTT.

This chain joins TRBV5-6 and TRBJ2-2; TRBD2 might be the D (6 bases). This CDR3 is built from 16 residues. V lost 4 bases and J 6 bases, leaving 19 bases between the germline ends. Per the germline V gene, CDR1 is SGHDT and CDR2 is YYEEEE. The chain's CDR3 is CASSVGGHRLSGELFF. DNA for the CDR3: TGTGCCAGCAGCGTGGGGGGTCACCGGCTGTCCGGGGAGCTGTTTTTT.

The chain carries TRBV6-5 and TRBJ1-5; perhaps TRBD1 as D (5 bases). This CDR3 is 14 amino acids long. The V and J ends lost 5 bases and 6 bases respectively, with 14 bases between them. CDR1 and CDR2 from the germline V gene are MNHEY and SVGAGI. The CDR3 region is CASSDSFGSQPQHF. In nucleotides, the CDR3 is TGTGCCAGCAGTGACAGCTTCGGTAGTCAGCCCCAGCATTTT.